This TCR beta chain stems from a study of blood T cell repertoires in COVID-19. About the study: Researchers got acute and convalescent COVID-19 samples from the United States, Italy and Spain. Nucleic acid was either cDNA or gDNA, and it came from T cells, B-cell-depleted T cells, or PBMCs.

Germline V gene lookup returns CDR1 SGHRS and CDR2 YFSETQ. V shed 8 bases and J 8 bases; nucleotides not matched to a gene: 8. CDR3 length equals 15 residues. As processed by the authors: Reference gene primer amplification gave estimated nucleated cell counts. The assay was immunoSEQ multiplex PCR, and TCRdb's table has in-frame clones only and misses some. V, J and clone size reflect that table, while D and trimming were determined from the DNA. This sample has around 220,000 clones, with approximately 79% found just once. This clonotype originated in a woman aged 40-49 years with active or convalescent COVID-19. V usage is TRBV5-1 and J usage is TRBJ1-6; 12 bases map to TRBD1. Sequencing was performed on peripheral blood. The CDR3 sequence: CASKPGQGAYSPLHF. DNA of the CDR3: TGCGCCAGTAAACCGGGACAGGGGGCTTATTCACCCCTCCACTTT.